The rows below give T cell receptor beta chains drawn from one sample of a study of CD8+CD57+ T cells in acquired aplastic anemia. TCRdb redid the calling of the reads with MiXCR, one entry per CDR3 protein. Of 100,000 to 150,000 distinct CDR3 sequences listed, 48% were seen once; the top ten hold 2.5% to 3%. Sequencing was performed on sorted CD4+, CD8+, or CD8+CD57+ T cells (not recorded which) from PBMCs. The receptors shown here come from a human donor in good health, serving as a control. Both conserved end residues are part of each CDR3. The order of the fields is D gene, V gene, clone size, J gene, CDR3 protein, CDR3 DNA. The D gene is left open where the match is weak. Size tells how often a clone was seen (once, few, many) or the class of an expanded clone, and some rows leave it out.

D gene: -; V gene: TRBV7-3; clone size: few; J gene: TRBJ2-7; CDR3 protein: CASSIRDSYEQYF; CDR3 DNA: TGTGCCAGCAGTATCCGGGACTCCTACGAGCAGTACTTC
D gene: -; V gene: TRBV19; clone size: -; J gene: TRBJ2-7; CDR3 protein: CASSISDGLEQYF; CDR3 DNA: TGTGCCAGTAGTATCTCGGACGGGCTCGAGCAGTACTTC
D gene: -; V gene: TRBV11-2; clone size: many; J gene: TRBJ1-6; CDR3 protein: CASSDFDSSSYNSPLHF; CDR3 DNA: TGTGCCAGCAGCGATTTTGACAGTAGCTCCTATAATTCACCCCTCCACTTT
D gene: -; V gene: TRBV19; clone size: -; J gene: TRBJ2-3; CDR3 protein: CACSARVRLDTQYF; CDR3 DNA: -
D gene: TRBD1; V gene: TRBV11-2; clone size: -; J gene: TRBJ1-6; CDR3 protein: CASSLEVPRGGSSYNSPLHF; CDR3 DNA: TGTGCCAGCAGCTTAGAAGTCCCCAGGGGGGGAAGCTCCTATAATTCACCCCTCCACTTT
D gene: -; V gene: TRBV15; clone size: few; J gene: TRBJ2-2; CDR3 protein: CATSRVVGDGELFF; CDR3 DNA: TGTGCCACCAGCAGAGTTGTAGGGGACGGGGAGCTGTTTTTT
D gene: TRBD1; V gene: TRBV20-1; clone size: -; J gene: TRBJ2-3; CDR3 protein: CSARDGETGETGTQYF; CDR3 DNA: TGCAGTGCTAGAGATGGAGAGACAGGGGAAACAGGTACGCAGTATTTT
D gene: -; V gene: TRBV18; clone size: many; J gene: TRBJ2-7; CDR3 protein: CASSPRGYEQYF; CDR3 DNA: TGTGCCAGCTCACCACGTGGCTACGAGCAGTACTTC
D gene: -; V gene: TRBV19; clone size: -; J gene: TRBJ1-2; CDR3 protein: CASSEKPGGYTF; CDR3 DNA: TGTGCCAGTAGCGAGAAGCCGGGTGGCTACACCTTC
D gene: TRBD1; V gene: TRBV15; clone size: few; J gene: TRBJ1-5; CDR3 protein: CATRAGAGGQPQHF; CDR3 DNA: TGTGCCACCAGGGCCGGAGCAGGGGGTCAGCCCCAGCATTTT